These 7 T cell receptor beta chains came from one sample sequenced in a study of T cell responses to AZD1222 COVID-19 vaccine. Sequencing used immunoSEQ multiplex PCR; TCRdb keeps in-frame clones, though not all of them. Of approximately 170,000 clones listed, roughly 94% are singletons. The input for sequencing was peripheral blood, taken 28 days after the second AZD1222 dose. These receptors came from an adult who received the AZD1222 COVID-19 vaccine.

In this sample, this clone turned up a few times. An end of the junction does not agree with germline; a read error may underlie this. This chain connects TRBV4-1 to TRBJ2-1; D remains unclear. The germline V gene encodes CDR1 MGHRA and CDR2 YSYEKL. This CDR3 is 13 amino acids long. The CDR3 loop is CASSWQAYSEQFF. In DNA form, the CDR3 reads TGCGCCAGCAGCTGGCAGGCCTACAGTGAGCAGTTCTTC.

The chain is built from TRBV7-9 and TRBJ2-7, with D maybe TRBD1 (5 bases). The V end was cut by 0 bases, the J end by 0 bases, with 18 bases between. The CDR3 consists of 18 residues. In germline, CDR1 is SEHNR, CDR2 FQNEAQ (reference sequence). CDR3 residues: CASSLALVDSPHSYEQYF. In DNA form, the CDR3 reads TGTGCCAGCAGCTTAGCTCTAGTCGACAGTCCTCACTCCTACGAGCAGTACTTC.

CDR3 nucleotide sequence: TGTGCCAGCAGTGATCGGGGGGGTGGCTACGAGCAGTACTTC. This gives the protein CASSDRGGGYEQYF. This rearrangement joins TRBV28 to TRBJ2-7, with TRBD2 matching 8 bases. V gave up 5 bases and J gave up 3 bases; unmatched junction bases: 6. This CDR3 region has 14 residues. Germline lookup yields CDR1 MDHEN and CDR2 SYDVKM.

The CDR3 loop reads CASSLGVGLAWREQFF. As DNA, the CDR3 is TGTGCCAGCAGTTTAGGCGTTGGGCTCGCTTGGCGTGAGCAGTTCTTC. The V call is TRBV27, the J call TRBJ2-1; D remains ambiguous. The CDR3 consists of 16 residues. The ends were cut back, 2 bases at V and 9 bases at J, with 20 bases in the middle. Germline V lookup: CDR1 MNHEY, CDR2 SMNVEV (reference sequence).

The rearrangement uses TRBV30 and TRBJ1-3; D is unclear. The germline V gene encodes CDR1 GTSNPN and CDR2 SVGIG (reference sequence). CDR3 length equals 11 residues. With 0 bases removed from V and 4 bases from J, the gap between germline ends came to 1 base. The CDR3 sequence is CAWSVGNTIYF. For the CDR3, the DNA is TGTGCCTGGAGTGTAGGAAACACCATATATTTT.

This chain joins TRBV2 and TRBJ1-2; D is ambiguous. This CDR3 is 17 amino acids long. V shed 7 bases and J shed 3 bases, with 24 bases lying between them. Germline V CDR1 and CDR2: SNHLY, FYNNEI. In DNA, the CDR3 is TGTGCCAGCACCGCGGGAGGGCAGGACGGGTCGGACTATGGCTACACCTTC. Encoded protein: CASTAGGQDGSDYGYTF.

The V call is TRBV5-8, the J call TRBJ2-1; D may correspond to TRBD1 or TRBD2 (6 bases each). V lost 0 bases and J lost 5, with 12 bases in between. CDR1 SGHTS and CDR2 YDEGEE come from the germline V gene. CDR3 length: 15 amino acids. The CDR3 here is CASSLGTGAHNEQFF. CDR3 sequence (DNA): TGTGCCAGCAGCTTGGGGACGGGGGCCCACAATGAGCAGTTCTTC.